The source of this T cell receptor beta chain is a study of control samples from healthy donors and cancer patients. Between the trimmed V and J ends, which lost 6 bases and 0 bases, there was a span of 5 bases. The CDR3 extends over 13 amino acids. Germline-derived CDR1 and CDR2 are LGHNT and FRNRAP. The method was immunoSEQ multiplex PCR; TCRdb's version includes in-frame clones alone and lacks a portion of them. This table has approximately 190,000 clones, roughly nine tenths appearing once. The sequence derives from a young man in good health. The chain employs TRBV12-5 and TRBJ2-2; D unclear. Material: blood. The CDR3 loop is CASGITNTGELFF. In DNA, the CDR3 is TGTGCTAGTGGAATCACGAACACCGGGGAGCTGTTTTTT.